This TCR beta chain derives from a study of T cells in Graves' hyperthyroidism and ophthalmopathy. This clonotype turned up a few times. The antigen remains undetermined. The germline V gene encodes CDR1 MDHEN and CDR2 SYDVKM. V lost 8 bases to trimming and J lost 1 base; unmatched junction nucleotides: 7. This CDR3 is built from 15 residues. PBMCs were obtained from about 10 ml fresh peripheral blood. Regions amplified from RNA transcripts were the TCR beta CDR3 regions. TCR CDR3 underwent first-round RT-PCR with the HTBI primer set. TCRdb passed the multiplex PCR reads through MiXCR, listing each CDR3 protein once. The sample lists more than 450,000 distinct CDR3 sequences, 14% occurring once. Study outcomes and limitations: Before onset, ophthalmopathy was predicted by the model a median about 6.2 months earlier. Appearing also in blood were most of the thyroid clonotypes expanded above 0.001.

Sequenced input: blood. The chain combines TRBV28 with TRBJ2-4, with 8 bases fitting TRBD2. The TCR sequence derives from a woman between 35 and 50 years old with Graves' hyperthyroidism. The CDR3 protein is CASQAGERAKNIQYF. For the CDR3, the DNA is TGTGCCAGCCAAGCGGGAGAAAGGGCCAAAAACATTCAGTACTTC. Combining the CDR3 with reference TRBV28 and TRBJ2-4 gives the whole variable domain DVKVTQSSRYLVKRTGEKVFLECVQDMDHENMFWYRQDPGLGLRLIYFSYDVKMKEKGDIPEGYSVSREKKERFSLILESASTNQTSMYLCASQAGERAKNIQYFGAGTRLSVL.